Listed below are T cell receptor beta chains from one sample, sequenced in a study of response to subunit inactivated influenza vaccine. From the RT-PCR reads, TCRdb called clonotypes with MiXCR, one entry per CDR3 protein. Of hundreds of thousands of distinct CDR3 sequences detected, 15% to 19% appear once; the ten largest clones hold roughly 12%. Specimen: PBMCs from blood, collected roughly 12 days after vaccination. All receptors come from a man aged 45 to 65 who received an inactivated influenza vaccine. The CDR3 runs from the conserved cysteine through the conserved F or W. The order of the fields is clone size, J gene, D gene, V gene, CDR3 DNA, CDR3 protein. D genes are given only for firm matches. Rows give clone size only sometimes, using once, few, many, or a class for an expanded clone.

>few|TRBJ1-5|TRBD1|TRBV7-2
TGTGCCAGCAGCACGAGGACAGGGGCGGGTCAGCCCCAGCATTTT
CASSTRTGAGQPQHF
>few|TRBJ2-7|NA|TRBV29-1
TGCAGCGTTGAAAGCGGGACAGCTTCCTACGAGCAGTACTTC
CSVESGTASYEQYF
>NA|TRBJ2-1|TRBD1|TRBV9
TGTGCCAGCAGCGACTCAAGACAGGGAGCCTACAATGAGCAGTTCTTC
CASSDSRQGAYNEQFF
>few|TRBJ2-2|NA|TRBV9
TGTGCCAGCAGCGTAGTGGGGGGCCACGGGGAGCTGTTTTTT
CASSVVGGHGELFF
>few|TRBJ2-5|NA|TRBV4-1
TGCGCCAGCAGCCAAGATCGTGGACTAGGGGGCGAGACCCAGTACTTC
CASSQDRGLGGETQYF
>few|TRBJ2-3|TRBD2|TRBV4-1
TGCGCCAGCAACCAAGATTTGGTAATAGCGGGGGGTAGGTCAAGCACAGATACGCAGTATTTT
CASNQDLVIAGGRSSTDTQYF
>few|TRBJ2-7|TRBD1|TRBV9
TGTGCCAGCAGCCCTGACAGGGGGGAGCAGTACTTC
CASSPDRGEQYF
>few|TRBJ2-1|NA|TRBV5-1
TGCGCCAGCAGCTTGGGATCGGATGAGCAGTTCTTC
CASSLGSDEQFF
>few|TRBJ2-2|TRBD1|TRBV12-3/TRBV12-4
TGTGCCAGCAGTTTGCGGGACAGGGGTGTGAACACCGGGGAGCTGTTTTTT
CASSLRDRGVNTGELFF
>many|TRBJ2-1|TRBD1|TRBV4-3
TGCGCCAGCAGCCAAGTTGACAGGGGTCTTGAGCAGTTCTTC
CASSQVDRGLEQFF
>few|TRBJ2-5|NA|TRBV29-1
TGCAGCGTTGTTCGCCGATTAGAAGAGACCCAGTACTTC
CSVVRRLEETQYF
>NA|TRBJ2-2|TRBD1|TRBV7-9
TGTGCCAGCAGCTTTTCGAGGGGGCTCACCGGGGAGCTGTTTTTT
CASSFSRGLTGELFF
>NA|TRBJ2-7|NA|TRBV5-5
TGTGCCAGCAGCTTGGCTGGGGCGGAGGAGCAGTACTTC
CASSLAGAEEQYF
>NA|TRBJ2-1|NA|TRBV10-3
TGTGCCATCAGAGGGGTATTGGGCGATGAGCAGTTCTTC
CAIRGVLGDEQFF
>NA|TRBJ2-2|NA|TRBV20-1
TGCAGTGCTAGAGATAGTCAGGGGAGTCGGACCGGGGAGCTGTTTTTT
CSARDSQGSRTGELFF
>few|TRBJ2-3|NA|TRBV29-1
TGCAGCGTGTCCCTCGGGTTGGATACGCAGTATTTT
CSVSLGLDTQYF
>NA|TRBJ2-7|TRBD2|TRBV5-1
TGCGCCAGCAGCATTGGGACTAGCGGATACTACGAGCAGTACTTC
CASSIGTSGYYEQYF
>few|TRBJ2-3|TRBD1|TRBV30
TGTGCCTGGAGTGTTGTAGCCGGGACAGGTACTAGCACAGATACGCAGTATTTT
CAWSVVAGTGTSTDTQYF
>NA|TRBJ2-3|TRBD2|TRBV12-3/TRBV12-4
TGTGCCAGCAGCCCCCCGGGGGGGCGCCTAGATACGCAGTATTTT
CASSPPGGRLDTQYF
>NA|TRBJ2-7|TRBD1|TRBV2
TGTGCCAGCAGTGAAAACCAGGGGGCGATTCACGAGCAGTACTTC
CASSENQGAIHEQYF
>NA|TRBJ2-7|TRBD2|TRBV5-1
TGCGCCAGCAGCCTTTTGCTTCCAGCGGGAGGTAAATACGAGCAGTACTTC
CASSLLLPAGGKYEQYF
>few|TRBJ2-3|NA|TRBV28
TGTGCCAGCAAAGAGGGGGGTAGCACAGATACGCAGTATTTT
CASKEGGSTDTQYF
>NA|TRBJ2-1|NA|TRBV3-1
TGTGCCAGCAGCCAAGAGGCAGGGAGACACAATGAGCAGTTCTTC
CASSQEAGRHNEQFF
>few|TRBJ2-1|NA|TRBV10-3
TGTGCCATCAGTAGGGCTGCCGGGACGCCCCTGGCCAATGAGCAGTTCTTC
CAISRAAGTPLANEQFF
>NA|TRBJ2-5|TRBD2|TRBV6-2/TRBV6-3
TGTGCCAGCAGTTACCGACTAGCGGGAGTAGGAAAGGAGACCCAGTACTTC
CASSYRLAGVGKETQYF
>NA|TRBJ1-2|NA|TRBV5-1
TGCGCCAGCAGCGTGGACAGTGGACGATATGGCTACACCTTC
CASSVDSGRYGYTF
>many|TRBJ2-5|NA|TRBV28
TGTGCCAGCAGACGCGGCCCGTACTCCCAAGAGACCCAGTACTTC
CASRRGPYSQETQYF
>few|TRBJ2-5|TRBD2|TRBV29-1
TGCAGCGCGACTCGGACTAGCGGGAGTGAGACCCAGTACTTC
CSATRTSGSETQYF